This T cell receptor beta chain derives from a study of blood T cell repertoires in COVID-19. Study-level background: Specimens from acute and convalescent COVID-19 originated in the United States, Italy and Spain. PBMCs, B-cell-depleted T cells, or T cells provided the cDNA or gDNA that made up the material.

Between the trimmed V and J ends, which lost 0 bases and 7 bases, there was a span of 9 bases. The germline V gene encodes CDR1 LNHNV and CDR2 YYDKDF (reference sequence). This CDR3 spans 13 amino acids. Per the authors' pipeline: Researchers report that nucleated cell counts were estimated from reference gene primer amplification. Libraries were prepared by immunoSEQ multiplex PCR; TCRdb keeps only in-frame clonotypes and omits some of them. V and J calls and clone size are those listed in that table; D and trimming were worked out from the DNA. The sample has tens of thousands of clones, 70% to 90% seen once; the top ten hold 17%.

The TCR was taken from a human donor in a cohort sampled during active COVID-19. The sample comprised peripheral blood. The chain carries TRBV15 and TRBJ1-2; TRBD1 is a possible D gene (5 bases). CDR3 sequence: CATSRDGGIGYTF. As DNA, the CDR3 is TGTGCCACCAGCAGAGACGGGGGAATTGGCTACACCTTC.